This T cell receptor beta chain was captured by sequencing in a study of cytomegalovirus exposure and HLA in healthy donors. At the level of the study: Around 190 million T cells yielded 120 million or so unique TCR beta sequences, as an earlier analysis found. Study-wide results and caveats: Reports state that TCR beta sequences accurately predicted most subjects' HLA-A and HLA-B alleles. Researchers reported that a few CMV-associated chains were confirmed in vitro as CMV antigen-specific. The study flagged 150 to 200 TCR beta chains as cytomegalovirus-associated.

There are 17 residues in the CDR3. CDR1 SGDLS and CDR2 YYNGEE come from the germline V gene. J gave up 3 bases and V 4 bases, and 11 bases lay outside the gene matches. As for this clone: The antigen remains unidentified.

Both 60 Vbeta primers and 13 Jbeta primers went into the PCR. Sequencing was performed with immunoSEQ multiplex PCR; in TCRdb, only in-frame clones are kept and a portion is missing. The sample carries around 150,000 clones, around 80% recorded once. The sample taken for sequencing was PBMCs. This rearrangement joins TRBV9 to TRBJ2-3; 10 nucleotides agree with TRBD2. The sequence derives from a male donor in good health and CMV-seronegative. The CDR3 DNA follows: TGTGCCAGCAGCCCCCTGGGGGTAGCGGGGGGAACAGATACGCAGTATTTT. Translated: CASSPLGVAGGTDTQYF.